This T cell receptor beta chain was found in a study of cytomegalovirus exposure and HLA in healthy donors. Study-level points and caveats: Presence/absence analyses took donor sequencing depth as roughly uniform. In vitro testing confirmed a few CMV-associated chains as specific for CMV antigens. Later analysis suggested links between common viral pathogens and several top significant clusters.

In regard to this clone: Antigen unknown.

Primers: 60 Vbeta forward and 13 Jbeta reverse. Profiled with immunoSEQ multiplex PCR; TCRdb holds only in-frame clones, not every one. This sample has some 160,000 clones, with roughly 80% found just once. The germline V gene has CDR1 LNHNV and CDR2 YYDKDF (reference sequence). This CDR3 is 19 amino acids long. J gave up 0 bases and V 3 bases, and 12 bases lay outside the gene matches. The origin of this receptor is a man between 18 and 29 years old in good health and CMV-seronegative. The J gene is TRBJ2-2, the V gene TRBV15, with TRBD1 matching over 8 bases. Sample: PBMCs. CDR3: CATSRDRAQGGSNTGELFF. The CDR3 DNA is TGTGCCACCAGCAGGGACAGGGCCCAGGGTGGGTCGAACACCGGGGAGCTGTTTTTT.